This is a list of T cell receptor beta chains from one sample in a study of molecular identifiers for immune sequencing clone quantification. Using its own MiXCR run on the PCR reads, TCRdb lists one record per CDR3 protein. The table includes some 580,000 distinct CDR3 sequences, roughly 25% detected once. Sequences were obtained from naive CD8+ T cells from blood, with Jurkat cell RNA spiked in. The source is a human donor in good health. Some libraries in this study had Jurkat cell RNA spiked in. Both conserved end residues are part of each CDR3. D genes are given only for firm matches. A row's size may be missing; if present it is once, few, many or a size class.

many	-	12	TRBV6-5	TRBJ1-1	CASSLQGTEAFF	TGCGCCAGCAGCTTGCAGGGGACTGAAGCTTTCTTT
-	-	16	TRBV4-2	TRBJ2-2	CASSPKPGQNTGELFF	TGTGCCAGCAGCCCCAAACCGGGACAGAACACCGGGGAGCTGTTTTTT
-	-	14	TRBV9	TRBJ1-1	CASSFGGGTTEAFF	TGTGCCAGCAGTTTTGGGGGAGGCACTACTGAAGCTTTCTTT
-	-	16	TRBV12-3/TRBV12-4	TRBJ2-7	CASSPSSGQTLYEQCF	TGTGCCAGCAGTCCCTCCTCAGGACAGACTCTTTACGAGCAGTGCTTC
-	-	14	TRBV28	TRBJ2-2	CACSLGPSTGELLF	TGTGCCTGCAGTCTAGGGCCTTCCACCGGGGAGCTGTTATTT
-	-	12	TRBV5-3	TRBJ1-1	CASSPTDIEAFF	TGTGCCAGCAGCCCGACAGACATTGAAGCTTTCTTT
few	TRBD1	18	TRBV11-2	TRBJ2-1	CASRQTQPGTGTYNEQFF	TGTGCCAGCAGACAAACACAACCCGGGACAGGGACTTACAATGAGCAGTTCTTC
many	-	15	TRBV7-2	TRBJ2-3	CASSLATGHTDTQYF	TGTGCCAGCAGCTTAGCGACGGGTCACACAGATACGCAGTATTTT
once	-	13	TRBV5-1	TRBJ2-7	CACSLVGAGEQYF	TGCGCCTGCAGCCTTGTGGGGGCTGGGGAGCAGTACTTC
-	-	15	TRBV19	TRBJ1-1	CASNTGNFMNTEAFF	TGTGCCAGTAATACAGGGAATTTCATGAACACTGAAGCTTTCTTT
-	TRBD1	15	TRBV4-1	TRBJ2-7	CASSQKGQGSYEQYF	TGCGCCAGCAGCCAAAAGGGACAGGGGTCCTACGAGCAGTACTTC
few	-	13	TRBV25-1	TRBJ1-1	CASSELSVSEAFF	TGTGCCAGCAGTGAATTATCTGTCAGTGAAGCTTTCTTT
few	-	11	TRBV2	TRBJ2-7	CASTTSYEQYF	TGTGCCAGCACCACGTCCTACGAGCAGTACTTC
-	-	15	TRBV4-2	TRBJ2-1	CASSQYGGGIHEQFF	TGTGCCAGCAGCCAATATGGGGGGGGCATCCATGAGCAGTTCTTC
-	-	16	TRBV12-3/TRBV12-4	TRBJ2-3	CASSPPQGPSTDTQYF	TGTGCCAGCAGTCCCCCCCAGGGGCCTTCCACAGATACGCAGTATTTT
few	-	15	TRBV4-2	TRBJ2-7	CASSQPGQLGYEQYF	TGTGCCAGCAGCCAGCCAGGCCAATTGGGTTACGAGCAGTACTTC
many	-	14	TRBV9	TRBJ2-7	CASSVSPGANEQYF	TGTGCCAGCAGCGTAAGCCCCGGGGCGAACGAGCAGTACTTC
few	-	13	TRBV4-1	TRBJ1-4	CASSNFWDEKLFF	TGCGCCAGCTCGAACTTCTGGGATGAAAAACTGTTTTTT
few	-	16	TRBV4-1	TRBJ1-5	CASSQDAGAGNQPQHF	TGCGCCAGCAGCCAAGATGCAGGGGCGGGCAATCAGCCCCAGCATTTT
-	-	13	TRBV29-1	TRBJ2-7	CSVVRRGSGEQYF	TGCAGCGTTGTGAGGAGGGGCTCGGGCGAGCAGTACTTC
many	-	15	TRBV20-1	TRBJ1-5	CSALTERKSNQPQHF	TGCAGTGCCTTGACGGAGAGGAAGAGCAATCAGCCCCAGCATTTT
-	-	14	TRBV6-5	TRBJ1-2	CASSYSGQRDGYTF	TGTGCCAGCAGTTACTCCGGACAGAGGGATGGCTACACCTTC
-	-	15	TRBV4-3	TRBJ1-2	CASSQEFQGRDGYTF	TGCGCCAGCAGCCAAGAGTTCCAGGGGAGGGATGGCTACACCTTC
many	-	17	TRBV20-1	TRBJ2-7	CSARDSLEAAYEYEQYF	TGCAGTGCTAGAGATAGTTTAGAGGCAGCCTATGAATACGAGCAGTACTTC
-	-	12	TRBV11-2	TRBJ2-7	CASLGKTYEQYF	TGTGCCAGCCTAGGGAAAACCTACGAGCAGTACTTC
-	-	13	TRBV29-1	TRBJ2-2	CSGGQGNTGDLFF	TGCAGCGGGGGGCAGGGAAACACCGGGGACCTGTTTTTT
-	-	16	TRBV6-2/TRBV6-3	TRBJ2-3	CASSKLYQVGTDTQYF	TGTGCCAGCAGTAAACTCTACCAGGTCGGCACAGATACGCAGTATTTT
few	-	15	TRBV12-3/TRBV12-4	TRBJ1-1	CASSPLEVMNTEAFF	TGTGCCAGCAGCCCACTGGAGGTCATGAACACTGAAGCTTTCTTT
-	-	13	TRBV27	TRBJ2-5	CASSGESQETQYF	TGTGCCAGCAGTGGGGAGAGCCAAGAGACCCAGTACTTC
many	-	13	TRBV6-6	TRBJ2-2	CASTGGNTGELFF	TGTGCCAGCACTGGCGGGAACACCGGGGAGCTGTTTTTT
many	-	12	TRBV2	TRBJ2-1	CASGAYYNEQFF	TGTGCCAGCGGGGCCTATTACAATGAGCAGTTCTTC
-	TRBD2	14	TRBV6-1	TRBJ2-3	CATGVAGSTDTQYF	TGTGCCACGGGGGTAGCGGGGAGCACAGATACGCAGTATTTT
many	-	18	TRBV28	TRBJ2-2	CASSLTPDEGLGTGELFF	TGTGCCAGCAGTTTGACCCCGGACGAGGGGCTTGGGACCGGGGAGCTGTTTTTT
many	-	17	TRBV7-9	TRBJ2-3	CASSPVLGVHSTDTQYF	TGTGCCAGCAGCCCCGTCCTGGGCGTCCATTCCACAGATACGCAGTATTTT
many	-	12	TRBV7-2	TRBJ2-1	CASSLNFNEQFF	TGTGCCAGCAGCTTAAATTTCAATGAGCAGTTCTTC
many	-	15	TRBV7-2	TRBJ1-5	CASSPEGGINQPQHF	TGTGCCAGCAGCCCCGAGGGAGGGATCAATCAGCCCCAGCATTTT
many	TRBD2	16	TRBV4-3	TRBJ2-3	CASSQEAGFVTDTQYF	TGCGCCAGCAGCCAAGAAGCGGGGTTCGTCACAGATACGCAGTATTTT